One and the same sample provided the 8 T cell receptor beta chains below, sequenced in a study of PD-1 blockade in classical Hodgkin lymphoma. Generated by immunoSEQ multiplex PCR, the TCRdb table keeps only in-frame clones and is missing some. This sample has approximately 8,000 clones, with around 78% found just once. Time point specified: cycle 4 day 1 (C4D1), after more than five weeks of nivolumab. Every patient was affected by relapse after autologous stem cell transplantation, while exposure to brentuximab vedotin was not uniform. The input for sequencing was peripheral blood mononuclear cells (PBMCs), taken before the fourth cycle of nivolumab. All receptors come from a human donor with classical Hodgkin lymphoma.

This chain links TRBV7-8 with TRBJ2-5, with TRBD2 matching 12 bases. V dropped 1 base and J dropped 6; count of bases not matched to a gene: 9. Per the germline V gene, CDR1 is SGHVS and CDR2 is FQNEAQ. This CDR3 region has 17 residues. The CDR3 region has the DNA TGTGCCAGCAGCTTAGAGGCTAGCGGGAGGGGTTCAAAGACCCAGTACTTC. It specifies CASSLEASGRGSKTQYF. The complete variable domain, with remaining parts taken from reference TRBV7-8 and TRBJ2-5, reads GAGVSQSPRYKVAKRGQDVALRCDPISGHVSLFWYQQALGQGPEFLTYFQNEAQLDKSGLPSDRFFAERPEGSVSTLKIQRTQQEDSAVYLCASSLEASGRGSKTQYFGPGTRLLVL.

The chain carries TRBV9 and TRBJ2-2; no reliable D call. Deletions cut 0 bases from V and 3 bases from J, with 9 bases between. Per germline, CDR1 SGDLS and CDR2 YYNGEE. The CDR3 loop spans 15 amino acids. The DNA for the CDR3 is TGTGCCAGCAGCGTAGATCTACAGTACACCGGGGAGCTGTTTTTT. Its translation: CASSVDLQYTGELFF.

The chain recombines TRBV5-1 with TRBJ2-2, with TRBD2 matching over 9 bases. Germline-derived CDR1 and CDR2 are SGHRS and YFSETQ. This CDR3 comprises 16 residues. Trimming took 3 bases from V and 4 from J; bases not matched to a gene: 7. CDR3 region: CASSYTSGSRTGELFF. DNA for the CDR3: TGCGCCAGCAGCTATACTAGCGGGTCTCGCACCGGGGAGCTGTTTTTT.

The rearrangement links TRBV6-5 to TRBJ1-2; D is uncertain. The germline gives CDR1 MNHEY, CDR2 SVGAGI. Trimming took 6 bases from V and 7 from J, leaving 21 bases between them. This CDR3 is 15 amino acids long. The CDR3 coding sequence is TGTGCCAGCAGCTCCTCGAGTCAGGCGTTTTTTGGCTACACCTTC. As protein: CASSSSSQAFFGYTF.

The J gene is TRBJ2-2, the V gene TRBV27; the D gene is possibly TRBD2 (6 bases). The length of the CDR3 is 16 residues. Germline V CDR1 and CDR2: MNHEY, SMNVEV (reference sequence). V was pared by 5 bases and J by 7 bases, with 20 bases between. CDR3 DNA sequence: TGTGCCAGCAGTCAACGCGGGATCCTCGGCGGCGGGGAGCTGTTTTTT. Translation gives CASSQRGILGGGELFF.

The chain employs TRBV7-9 and TRBJ2-3; TRBD2 matches 9 bases. The CDR3 is made up of 17 amino acids. Germline lookup yields CDR1 SEHNR and CDR2 FQNEAQ (reference sequence). The trim removed 1 base at V and 3 bases at J, leaving 8 bases unmatched. In DNA form, the CDR3 reads TGTGCCAGCAGCTTAGGGAGTAGCGGGAGTAGGACAGATACGCAGTATTTT. Encoded protein: CASSLGSSGSRTDTQYF.

This clone came up once. The chain recombines TRBV28 with TRBJ2-7; a weak D match, TRBD1 (5 bases). V dropped 2 bases and J dropped 6 bases, with 17 bases sitting between them. The germline V gene has CDR1 MDHEN and CDR2 SYDVKM. The CDR3 is made up of 15 amino acids. The CDR3 sequence: CASSLSQGRKGEQYF. CDR3 nucleotide sequence: TGTGCCAGCAGTTTAAGCCAGGGTAGGAAGGGCGAGCAGTACTTC. Based on the CDR3 plus reference TRBV28 and TRBJ2-7, the full variable domain is DVKVTQSSRYLVKRTGEKVFLECVQDMDHENMFWYRQDPGLGLRLIYFSYDVKMKEKGDIPEGYSVSREKKERFSLILESASTNQTSMYLCASSLSQGRKGEQYFGPGTRLTVT.

CDR3 nucleotides: TGTGCCAGCAGTCGGCATCAAGAGACCCAGTACTTC. Translating it yields CASSRHQETQYF. The chain joins TRBV6-1 to TRBJ2-5; D unresolved. Trimming removed 5 bases from V and 2 bases from J, with 6 bases in between. Germline loops: CDR1 MNHNS, CDR2 SASEGT. The CDR3 is 12 amino acids.